The 20 T cell receptor beta chains below come from one sample, sequenced in a study of cytomegalovirus exposure and HLA in healthy donors. The PCR ran on 60 Vbeta and 13 Jbeta primers. The protocol was immunoSEQ multiplex PCR, while the TCRdb copy is restricted to in-frame clones and leaves out a portion. The sample shows 120,000 or so clones, under 90% of them seen only once. What was sequenced was PBMCs. The receptors here all came from a female donor in good health and CMV-seropositive.

The chain has TRBV6-6 and TRBJ2-7; TRBD2 is a possible D gene (6 bases). Per the germline V gene, CDR1 is MNHNY and CDR2 is SVGAGI (reference sequence). The CDR3 has 12 amino acids. V was cut by 6 bases and J by 5 bases, with 11 bases left in between. Written as DNA, the CDR3 is TGTGCCAGCAGAAACCGGAGGGACGAGCAGTACTTC. As protein: CASRNRRDEQYF.

V usage is TRBV7-9 and J usage is TRBJ1-2, with 9 bases fitting TRBD1. This CDR3 contains 15 residues. Losses at the gene ends were 5 bases for V and 3 bases for J; bases not matched to a gene: 7. Germline assignment: CDR1 SEHNR and CDR2 FQNEAQ (reference sequence). The CDR3, as DNA: TGTGCCAGCAGCCATACAGGGGGCGCCGACTATGGCTACACCTTC. Amino acid sequence: CASSHTGGADYGYTF. Full variable domain (outside the CDR3, taken from reference TRBV7-9 and TRBJ1-2): DTGVSQNPRHKITKRGQNVTFRCDPISEHNRLYWYRQTLGQGPEFLTYFQNEAQLEKSRLLSDRFSAERPKGSFSTLEIQRTEQGDSAMYLCASSHTGGADYGYTFGSGTRLTVV.

The gene calls are TRBV27 and TRBJ1-1; 8 bases match TRBD1. The trim removed 5 bases at V and 6 bases at J, leaving 11 bases unmatched. CDR1 and CDR2 from the germline V gene are MNHEY and SMNVEV (reference sequence). The CDR3 sequence is 15 residues long. The CDR3 here is CASSASTGVGAEAFF. The CDR3 DNA reads TGTGCCAGCAGTGCCTCGACAGGGGTTGGAGCTGAAGCTTTCTTT.

This chain uses TRBV27 with TRBJ2-5; 7 bases agree with TRBD2. The CDR3 is made up of 19 amino acids. V shed 0 bases and J 0 bases; nucleotides not matched to a gene: 13. The germline CDR1 and CDR2 sequences are MNHEY and SMNVEV (reference sequence). CDR3 in DNA: TGTGCCAGCAGTTTATCGAGTCGTACCGGGAGGCCGTACCAAGAGACCCAGTACTTC. Residues: CASSLSSRTGRPYQETQYF.

V is TRBV6-1 and J is TRBJ2-7; no reliable D call. V lost 6 bases and J lost 0, with 6 bases in between. Germline-derived CDR1 and CDR2 are MNHNS and SASEGT. The CDR3 is made up of 12 amino acids. CDR3 protein: CASRQPSYEQYF. CDR3 nucleotides: TGTGCCAGCAGACAGCCCTCCTACGAGCAGTACTTC.

The genes are TRBV4-2 and TRBJ1-1; 8 nucleotides line up with TRBD1. V dropped 3 bases and J dropped 4; count of bases not matched to a gene: 4. CDR3 length equals 14 residues. Germline V gene sequence: CDR1 LGHNA, CDR2 YNFKEQ. The DNA of the CDR3 is TGTGCCAGCAGCCAGGACAGGGATGGCACTGAAGCTTTCTTT. Protein sequence: CASSQDRDGTEAFF.

The chain uses TRBV7-2 and TRBJ1-5; D gene ambiguous. The germline V and J ends were trimmed by 2 bases and 0 bases, with 11 bases remaining between them. The CDR3 has 16 residues. Germline-derived CDR1 and CDR2 are SGHTA and FQGNSA. CDR3 amino acids: CASSLNSQYSNQPQHF. The DNA of the CDR3 is TGTGCCAGCAGCTTAAATAGTCAATATAGCAATCAGCCCCAGCATTTT.

This chain joins TRBV9 and TRBJ2-2; D is possibly TRBD1 (6 bases). The CDR3 length is 17 residues. Per the germline V gene, CDR1 is SGDLS and CDR2 is YYNGEE. Between the trimmed V and J ends, which lost 0 bases and 5 bases, there was a span of 17 bases. The CDR3: CASSVGAGQGITGELFF. CDR3 DNA sequence: TGTGCCAGCAGCGTAGGGGCTGGGCAGGGGATAACCGGGGAGCTGTTTTTT. The full variable domain, completed using reference TRBV9 and TRBJ2-2, is DSGVTQTPKHLITATGQRVTLRCSPRSGDLSVYWYQQSLDQGLQFLIQYYNGEERAKGNILERFSAQQFPDLHSELNLSSLELGDSALYFCASSVGAGQGITGELFFGEGSRLTVL.

The chain employs TRBV4-1 and TRBJ2-2, with 7 bases lining up with TRBD1. CDR3 size: 19 residues. Trimming removed 3 bases from V and 0 bases from J; junction bases left unmatched: 13. Germline V gene sequence: CDR1 MGHRA, CDR2 YSYEKL. DNA of the CDR3: TGCGCCAGCAGCCAGGGGAGCGTTAAGAGGGGGCCGAACACCGGGGAGCTGTTTTTT. Translation: CASSQGSVKRGPNTGELFF.

The chain combines TRBV7-3 with TRBJ1-2; no firm D call. The germline CDR1 and CDR2 sequences are SGHTA and FQGTGA. The CDR3 covers 15 residues. The germline V and J ends were trimmed by 5 bases and 4 bases, with 17 bases remaining between them. CDR3 DNA: TGTGCCAGCAGCCAATTCGCTTCAGGAGGCTATGGCTACACCTTC. It codes for CASSQFASGGYGYTF.

The chain couples TRBV7-7 to TRBJ2-5, with TRBD2 matching over 12 bases. The length of the CDR3 is 15 residues. V trimming: 5 bases; J trimming: 2 bases; junction bases outside the gene matches: 3. Germline values: CDR1 SSHAT, CDR2 FNYEAQ (reference sequence). The CDR3 DNA is TGTGCCAGCAGCCCCGGACTAGCGGGGCAAGAGACCCAGTACTTC. Its translation is CASSPGLAGQETQYF.

This chain uses TRBV5-7 with TRBJ1-5; 7 bases line up with TRBD1. TRBV5-7 is identified as an open reading frame with a role that is uncertain. The junction had 5 bases not matched to a gene; V was cut back by 3 bases and J by 5 bases. The CDR3 covers 14 residues. For the CDR3, the DNA is TGTGCCAGCAGCTCCCCAGGGGGACATCAGCCCCAGCATTTT. Its protein product is CASSSPGGHQPQHF.

The chain joins TRBV5-4 to TRBJ1-3; a weak D match, TRBD1 (6 bases). CDR1 is SGHNT, CDR2 YYREEE, per germline (reference sequence). V shed 3 bases and J shed 0 bases, with 10 bases lying between them. The CDR3 runs 15 residues. The chain's CDR3 is CASSWGTSSGNTIYF. DNA for the CDR3: TGTGCCAGCAGCTGGGGGACAAGCTCTGGAAACACCATATATTTT. The variable domain in full, with the rest retrieved from reference TRBV5-4 and TRBJ1-3, is ETGVTQSPTHLIKTRGQQVTLRCSSQSGHNTVSWYQQALGQGPQFIFQYYREEENGRGNFPPRFSGLQFPNYSSELNVNALELDDSALYLCASSWGTSSGNTIYFGEGSWLTVV.

V usage is TRBV28 and J usage is TRBJ2-1; D gene unclear. Germline CDR1 and CDR2: MDHEN and SYDVKM. The V end was cut by 5 bases, the J end by 5 bases, with 10 bases between. The CDR3 sequence is 13 residues long. In DNA form, the CDR3 reads TGTGCCAGCAGTGTAAGGAGAAACAATGAGCAGTTCTTC. Amino acids: CASSVRRNNEQFF.

This chain uses TRBV7-8 with TRBJ1-2, with TRBD1 as a possible D gene (6 bases). Germline V gene data show CDR1 as SGHVS and CDR2 as FQNEAQ. This CDR3 has 14 residues. Deletions cut 3 bases from V and 4 bases from J, with 12 bases between. The CDR3 DNA follows: TGTGCCAGCAGCTTTGGGGGCGCGGTCTATGGCTACACCTTC. Its translation: CASSFGGAVYGYTF.

V and J are TRBV5-1 and TRBJ2-3, with a possible D match to TRBD2 (7 bases). The CDR3 runs to 15 residues. Germline lookup yields CDR1 SGHRS and CDR2 YFSETQ. V was clipped by 2 bases and J by 2 bases, with 12 bases between them. The CDR3 DNA follows: TGCGCCAGCAGCTTAGGGGGGGCCTACACAGATACGCAGTATTTT. It translates to CASSLGGAYTDTQYF. Full variable domain (outside the CDR3, taken from reference TRBV5-1 and TRBJ2-3): KAGVTQTPRYLIKTRGQQVTLSCSPISGHRSVSWYQQTPGQGLQFLFEYFSETQRNKGNFPGRFSGRQFSNSRSEMNVSTLELGDSALYLCASSLGGAYTDTQYFGPGTRLTVL.

The V gene is TRBV19, the J gene TRBJ1-5, with D hard to call. V was cut by 3 bases and J by 0 bases, with 12 bases left in between. Germline V lookup: CDR1 LNHDA, CDR2 SQIVND (reference sequence). The CDR3 is 16 residues long. CDR3 nucleotide sequence: TGTGCCAGTAGTATTGGTGCGGGAGGTAGCAATCAGCCCCAGCATTTT. It codes for CASSIGAGGSNQPQHF.

In this sample, this clone turned up a few times. V usage is TRBV30 and J usage is TRBJ1-2; a possible D gene is TRBD1 (5 bases). CDR3 length equals 13 residues. Germline V gene data show CDR1 as GTSNPN and CDR2 as SVGIG (reference sequence). V was pared by 7 bases and J by 8 bases, with 20 bases between. CDR3 sequence: CALGTQGPRGYTF. CDR3 DNA sequence: TGTGCCTTGGGGACTCAGGGCCCTCGGGGCTACACCTTC. Based on the CDR3 plus reference TRBV30 and TRBJ1-2, the full variable domain is SQTIHQWPATLVQPVGSPLSLECTVEGTSNPNLYWYRQAAGRGLQLLFYSVGIGQISSEVPQNLSASRPQDRQFILSSKKLLLSDSGFYLCALGTQGPRGYTFGSGTRLTVV.

The chain combines TRBV21-1 with TRBJ1-1; TRBD1, as called in the table, went unchecked against the DNA. TRBV21-1 counts as a pseudogene. The CDR3 covers 16 residues. The CDR3 DNA reads TGTGCCAGCAGCAAAGAGGCAGGGTGTTGTGACACTGAAGCTTTCTTT. Its translation is CASSKEAGCCDTEAFF.

The sample holds a few counts of this clone. V and J are TRBV2 and TRBJ2-1, with D perhaps matching TRBD1 (6 bases). Per the germline V gene, CDR1 is SNHLY and CDR2 is FYNNEI. The CDR3 has 13 residues. Trimming left V 8 bases short and J 9 bases short, with 17 bases between. The CDR3 DNA sequence: TGTGCCAGCTGCCTAAACACAGGGAGTGAGCAGTTCTTC. Residues: CASCLNTGSEQFF.